The present T cell receptor (beta chain) was sequenced within a study of blood T cell repertoires in COVID-19. Assignment of participants to cohorts was predicated upon participant-reported clinical history. Sequenced by immunoSEQ multiplex PCR; TCRdb stores in-frame clones only, minus some. The sample consists of hundreds of thousands of clones, nearly 90% of them appearing once. Germline CDR1 is MDHEN and CDR2 is SYDVKM. This CDR3 has 13 amino acids. V shed 3 bases and J shed 4 bases, with 10 bases lying between them. Source material: PBMCs or T cells enriched from blood (not recorded which). V and J are TRBV28 and TRBJ2-7; D is possibly TRBD1 (5 bases). This clonotype originated in a young woman who had been exposed to COVID-19. CDR3 sequence (DNA): TGTGCCAGCAGTTTCGACAGACCATACGAGCAGTACTTC. As protein: CASSFDRPYEQYF.